A single sample gave rise to the 31 T cell receptor beta chains below, sequenced in a study of T cells in Graves' hyperthyroidism and ophthalmopathy. TCR beta CDR3 region amplification was performed from RNA transcripts. The TCR CDR3 was amplified in a first-round RT-PCR using the HTBI primer set. In TCRdb, the multiplex PCR reads were re-called with MiXCR into one record per CDR3 protein. The sample holds a few hundred thousand distinct CDR3 sequences, approximately 15% seen once. Material for sequencing was blood. Receptors were obtained from a woman younger than 35 with Graves' hyperthyroidism.

This clonotype was detected only a few times. The rearrangement joins TRBV5-1 to TRBJ1-5; D uncertain. V was shortened by 4 bases and J by 0 bases, with 14 bases between the two germline ends. The CDR3 runs to 16 residues. The V gene's germline CDR1 is SGHRS and CDR2 YFSETQ. Written as DNA, the CDR3 is TGCGCCAGCAGCCCCGACATCCGGAGTAGCAATCAGCCCCAGCATTTT. It encodes CASSPDIRSSNQPQHF.

This clonotype was observed a few times. This chain uses TRBV5-1 with TRBJ2-5, with 13 bases matching TRBD2. Germline V gene data show CDR1 as SGHRS and CDR2 as YFSETQ. The CDR3 loop spans 16 amino acids. J gave up 3 bases and V 3 bases, and 5 bases lay outside the gene matches. The CDR3 loop reads CASSWGTSGTKETQYF. CDR3 nucleotide sequence: TGCGCCAGCAGCTGGGGGACTAGCGGGACAAAAGAGACCCAGTACTTC. Full variable domain (outside the CDR3, taken from reference TRBV5-1 and TRBJ2-5): KAGVTQTPRYLIKTRGQQVTLSCSPISGHRSVSWYQQTPGQGLQFLFEYFSETQRNKGNFPGRFSGRQFSNSRSEMNVSTLELGDSALYLCASSWGTSGTKETQYFGPGTRLLVL.

This clonotype was observed at least ten times. The CDR3 here is CAIRGLSSDEQFF. CDR3 nucleotides: TGTGCCATCAGGGGACTAAGCTCCGATGAGCAGTTCTTC. The rearrangement joins TRBV10-3 to TRBJ2-1; 7 bases line up with TRBD2. From germline, CDR1 is ENHRY and CDR2 SYGVKD. Trimming took 6 bases from V and 8 from J; bases not matched to a gene: 7. There are 13 residues in the CDR3.

There are many counts of this clonotype. The chain combines TRBV11-2 with TRBJ2-3; D perhaps matches TRBD1 (6 bases). V was pared by 5 bases and J by 0 bases, with 15 bases between. This CDR3 is 16 amino acids long. Per germline, CDR1 SGHAT and CDR2 FQNNGV. The CDR3 sequence is CASSPGSGDSTDTQYF. CDR3 DNA sequence: TGTGCCAGCAGCCCCGGATCAGGGGATAGCACAGATACGCAGTATTTT.

The chain joins TRBV13 to TRBJ2-2; no reliable D call. Germline assignment: CDR1 PRHDT and CDR2 FYEKMQ (reference sequence). V was cut by 0 bases and J by 13 bases, with 12 bases left in between. This CDR3 spans 13 amino acids. CDR3 DNA sequence: TGTGCCAGCAGCTTAGGAACAGATAACGTGCTGTTTTTT. Translating gives CASSLGTDNVLFF. The full variable domain, its missing parts supplied by reference TRBV13 and TRBJ2-2, is AAGVIQSPRHLIKEKRETATLKCYPIPRHDTVYWYQQGPGQDPQFLISFYEKMQSDKGSIPDRFSAQQFSDYHSELNMSSLELGDSALYFCASSLGTDNVLFFGEGSRLTVL.

This clonotype was seen many times. V gene TRBV3-1 combines with J gene TRBJ2-7; the match to TRBD1 covers 9 bases. Germline V gene data show CDR1 as LGHDT and CDR2 as YNNKEL (reference sequence). This CDR3 has 13 residues. Germline trimming cut 3 bases from V and 6 bases from J; bases unmatched to any gene: 3. CDR3 in amino acids: CASSHWDRAEQYF. The CDR3 coding sequence is TGTGCCAGCAGCCACTGGGACAGGGCCGAGCAGTACTTC.

This sequence joins TRBV20-1 and TRBJ2-5, with TRBD2 identical over 10 bases. CDR1 is DFQATT, CDR2 SNEGSKA, per germline (reference sequence). V shed 0 bases and J 5 bases; nucleotides not matched to a gene: 6. The CDR3 runs to 15 residues. This CDR3 is CSAREASGRGETQYF. Here the CDR3 DNA reads TGCAGTGCTAGAGAGGCTAGCGGGAGAGGGGAGACCCAGTACTTC.

In this sample, this clonotype turned up a few times. This chain uses TRBV4-1 with TRBJ2-7, with 7 bases fitting TRBD2. The CDR3 is made up of 17 amino acids. Per germline, CDR1 MGHRA and CDR2 YSYEKL. V lost 1 base, J lost 2 bases, and 11 bases stayed unmatched. CDR3 coding DNA: TGCGCCAGCAGCCAAGGACCGGGAGGAAAATTTACCTACGAGCAGTACTTC. It is translated as CASSQGPGGKFTYEQYF.

The table lists this clonotype with many counts. The V call is TRBV28, the J call TRBJ2-7; D perhaps matches TRBD1 (6 bases). The CDR3 runs to 13 residues. V lost 5 bases to trimming and J lost 6 bases, with 14 bases between them. CDR1 MDHEN and CDR2 SYDVKM come from the germline V gene. CDR3 nucleotide sequence: TGTGCCAGCAGTCACAGGGAGACGGGCGAGCAGTACTTC. Its protein is CASSHRETGEQYF.

Comment on this clonotype: A junction boundary mismatches the germline segment, possibly from a read error. The rearrangement joins TRBV6-8 to TRBJ1-2; D gene uncertain. Germline lookup yields CDR1 MNHGY and CDR2 SAAAGT. The CDR3 contains 13 residues. This CDR3 reads CASSPRANCGYTF. The CDR3 DNA reads TGTGCCAGCAGTCCTAGGGCTAACTGTGGCTACACCTTC.

This clonotype was detected only a few times. The chain couples TRBV12-3 or TRBV12-4 to TRBJ2-2, with TRBD2 matching over 15 bases. The V segment lost 6 bases and the J segment 3 bases; nucleotides outside the gene matches: 8. The CDR3 totals 18 residues. CDR3 amino acids: CASRPRTSGRGDTGELFF. The CDR3 DNA reads TGTGCCAGCAGACCCCGGACTAGCGGGAGGGGTGACACCGGGGAGCTGTTTTTT.

The rearrangement joins TRBV20-1 to TRBJ2-1; TRBD1 aligns across 8 bases. This CDR3 contains 14 residues. J gave up 7 bases and V 0 bases, and 5 bases lay outside the gene matches. Germline-derived CDR1 and CDR2 are DFQATT and SNEGSKA (reference sequence). CDR3: CSARDGDRGNEQFF. For the CDR3, the DNA is TGCAGTGCTAGAGACGGCGACAGGGGAAATGAGCAGTTCTTC.

This clonotype has ten or more counts. The rearrangement joins TRBV29-1 to TRBJ2-5, with 7 positions matching TRBD1. The V gene end was trimmed by 6 bases and the J gene end by 3 bases; junction bases not matched to a gene: 4. There are 12 residues in the CDR3. CDR1 and CDR2 from the germline V gene are SQVTM and ANQGSEA. The CDR3 DNA follows: TGCAGCGTCTCCGGGACAGAAGAGACCCAGTACTTC. Its protein product is CSVSGTEETQYF.

The rearrangement uses TRBV9 and TRBJ2-4; the match to TRBD2 covers 13 bases. In germline, CDR1 is SGDLS, CDR2 YYNGEE. The CDR3 extends over 20 amino acids. Losses at the gene ends were 0 bases for V and 0 bases for J; bases not matched to a gene: 9. As DNA, the CDR3 is TGTGCCAGCAGCGTAGGCCCTGGACTAGCGGGGGACCTAGCCAAAAACATTCAGTACTTC. Its translation: CASSVGPGLAGDLAKNIQYF.

The V gene is TRBV10-1, the J gene TRBJ2-3; TRBD1 agrees at 8 bases. Trimming removed 6 bases from V and 10 bases from J; junction bases left unmatched: 12. The CDR3 is 14 amino acids. Per the germline V gene, CDR1 is WNHNN and CDR2 is SYGVQD (reference sequence). The CDR3 sequence: CASSRTGSMEPQYF. The CDR3, as DNA: TGCGCCAGCAGCAGGACAGGGTCCATGGAACCGCAGTATTTT.

The V call is TRBV7-3, the J call TRBJ2-3; possibly TRBD2 for D (5 bases). The CDR3 consists of 16 residues. From germline, CDR1 is SGHTA and CDR2 FQGTGA. V dropped 1 base and J dropped 0 bases, with 11 bases sitting between them. CDR3 sequence: CASSLIGGLSTDTQYF. The CDR3 nucleotides read TGTGCCAGCAGCTTAATTGGCGGGCTTAGCACAGATACGCAGTATTTT.

This clonotype was seen at least ten times. The rearrangement uses TRBV6-1 and TRBJ2-1; a weak D match, TRBD2 (5 bases). The germline V gene has CDR1 MNHNS and CDR2 SASEGT. This CDR3 contains 13 residues. The germline V and J ends were trimmed by 8 bases and 4 bases, with 12 bases remaining between them. CDR3 sequence reads: CASRETGYNEQFF. The CDR3 bases are TGTGCCAGCCGAGAAACGGGGTACAATGAGCAGTTCTTC.

This clonotype was found many times. CDR3 sequence reads: CASSPPNPGQQYGYTF. The CDR3 nucleotides read TGTGCCAGCAGTCCCCCCAACCCGGGACAGCAGTATGGCTACACCTTC. V gene TRBV28 combines with J gene TRBJ1-2; 7 bases fit TRBD1. The CDR3 loop spans 16 amino acids. Germline V gene lookup returns CDR1 MDHEN and CDR2 SYDVKM. J gave up 5 bases and V 5 bases, and 14 bases lay outside the gene matches.

In the case of this clonotype: A read error may be the cause here, since a much bigger clone is one base away. V usage is TRBV27 and J usage is TRBJ2-7, with unresolved D. TRBJ2-1 matches the DNA end more closely, so the J call is doubtful. Germline CDR1 is MNHEY and CDR2 is SMNVEV (reference sequence). CDR3 length: 15 residues. CDR3 bases: TGTGCCAGCAGTTTTAGTAGTTCGTCCTCCTACGAGCAGTTCTTC. Its protein product is CASSFSSSSSYEQFF.

The rearrangement links TRBV4-1 to TRBJ1-2; tentatively, D is TRBD1 (5 bases). Trimming left V 3 bases short and J 2 bases short, with 13 bases between. CDR1 MGHRA and CDR2 YSYEKL come from the germline V gene. The CDR3 contains 15 residues. CDR3 coding DNA: TGCGCCAGCAGCCAGGGACCGTCCTTGAACTATGGCTACACCTTC. It encodes CASSQGPSLNYGYTF.

As to this clonotype: A much bigger clone sits one base away, suggesting this may be a read error. This chain connects TRBV5-1 to TRBJ2-7; the D is unclear. Germline V gives CDR1 SGHRS, CDR2 YFSETQ. V was cut by 4 bases and J by 0 bases, with 17 bases left in between. There are 16 residues in the CDR3. The CDR3 DNA sequence: TGCGCCAGCAGCCTCGCAATCGGACGGAGCTCCTACGAGCAGTACTTC. Protein product: CASSLAIGRSSYEQYF.

This clonotype was seen many times. V gene TRBV7-8 combines with J gene TRBJ2-1, with D unresolved. V was shortened by 6 bases and J by 4 bases, with 10 bases between the two germline ends. Germline lookup yields CDR1 SGHVS and CDR2 FQNEAQ. The CDR3 has 13 residues. The CDR3 loop reads CASSLVGYNEQFF. DNA for the CDR3: TGTGCCAGCAGTTTGGTGGGTTACAATGAGCAGTTCTTC.

This clonotype was detected ten times or more. This chain connects TRBV6-1 to TRBJ2-1; D may be TRBD2 (6 bases). CDR1 and CDR2 (germline): MNHNS, SASEGT. The CDR3 runs to 16 residues. V was shortened by 7 bases and J by 5 bases, with 21 bases between the two germline ends. CDR3 DNA: TGTGCCAGCACCCAGAGGGGCCGCGGGAACGACAATGAGCAGTTCTTC. It codes for CASTQRGRGNDNEQFF.

The CDR3 sequence is CASSGGYGENYNEQFF. CDR3 DNA sequence: TGTGCCAGCAGCGGCGGGTATGGGGAAAACTACAATGAGCAGTTCTTC. V and J are TRBV14 and TRBJ2-1; D might be TRBD2 (5 bases). The CDR3 loop spans 16 amino acids. Germline V lookup: CDR1 SGHDN, CDR2 FVKESK. Trimming cost V 5 bases and J 3 bases, with 17 bases left between them.

This clonotype showed up just a few times. The chain carries TRBV7-2 and TRBJ2-3, with D tentatively TRBD2 (6 bases). The CDR3 has 19 amino acids. Germline CDR1 SGHTA, CDR2 FQGNSA. The V and J ends lost 2 bases and 0 bases respectively, with 21 bases between them. The CDR3 region has the DNA TGTGCCAGCAGCTTATTTATAATAGCGGAGTTGTCTAGCACAGATACGCAGTATTTT. Translated: CASSLFIIAELSSTDTQYF.

This clonotype was recorded many times. The CDR3 DNA follows: TGCAGTGCTATCCCGGGACAGGGTAGCTACGAGCAGTACTTC. Translation: CSAIPGQGSYEQYF. The V call is TRBV20-1, the J call TRBJ2-7, with TRBD1 matching over 9 bases. From germline, CDR1 is DFQATT and CDR2 SNEGSKA (reference sequence). Trimming removed 4 bases from V and 3 bases from J; junction bases left unmatched: 7. The CDR3 covers 14 residues.

This clonotype was seen a handful of times. The rearrangement joins TRBV29-1 to TRBJ1-4, with D maybe TRBD1 (6 bases). Germline CDR1 and CDR2: SQVTM and ANQGSEA. The V end was cut by 2 bases, the J end by 8 bases, with 15 bases between. This CDR3 spans 14 amino acids. As DNA, the CDR3 is TGCAGCGTTGAAACAGGGAGAGGGAGGGAAAAACTGTTTTTT. This codes for CSVETGRGREKLFF.

This clonotype was seen repeatedly, ten times or more. The chain carries TRBV28 and TRBJ2-6; 8 bases align to TRBD1. V lost 2 bases to trimming and J lost 4 bases; unmatched junction nucleotides: 7. This CDR3 comprises 17 residues. Germline loops: CDR1 MDHEN, CDR2 SYDVKM. CDR3 sequence: CASSLATGGMGANVLTF. Written as DNA, the CDR3 is TGTGCCAGCAGTTTAGCTACAGGGGGTATGGGGGCCAACGTCCTGACTTTC.

This chain joins TRBV11-2 and TRBJ2-3, with D hard to call. With 4 bases removed from V and 6 bases from J, the gap between germline ends came to 23 bases. The CDR3 spans 17 residues. Per the germline V gene, CDR1 is SGHAT and CDR2 is FQNNGV. The CDR3, as DNA: TGTGCCAGCAGCTCCCTCCAACAGCGCTTCCATGGGGATACGCAGTATTTT. Protein product: CASSSLQQRFHGDTQYF.

This clonotype was counted between two and nine times. The chain recombines TRBV20-1 with TRBJ1-2, with D possibly TRBD1 on 5 matching bases. From germline, CDR1 is DFQATT and CDR2 SNEGSKA (reference sequence). CDR3 length equals 15 residues. V gave up 0 bases and J gave up 3 bases, with 14 bases separating them. This chain's CDR3 is CSARDLDNGDYGYTF. CDR3 DNA sequence: TGCAGTGCTAGAGATCTGGACAACGGCGACTATGGCTACACCTTC.

This clonotype was picked up many times. This sequence joins TRBV5-5 and TRBJ2-5, with 15 nucleotides matching TRBD2. V was clipped by 4 bases and J by 2 bases; unmatched bases: 3. This CDR3 comprises 16 residues. In germline, CDR1 is SGHKS, CDR2 YYEKEE (reference sequence). The CDR3 reads CASSRTSGGGQETQYF. The CDR3 nucleotides read TGTGCCAGCAGCCGGACTAGCGGGGGGGGACAAGAGACCCAGTACTTC.